These 20 T cell receptor beta chains came from one sample sequenced in a study of PD-1 blockade in classical Hodgkin lymphoma. All patients relapsed after autologous stem cell transplantation, and brentuximab vedotin exposure varied. From thawed PBMCs, CD4+ T cells were purified using magnetic negative selection. Some clones are missing from TCRdb's copy, which holds only in-frame ones; the method was immunoSEQ multiplex PCR. Here the sample spans around 17,000 clones, just under 85% being singletons. The sequencing used CD4+ T cells from blood, collected at baseline. Every receptor here comes from a human donor with classical Hodgkin lymphoma.

The chain combines TRBV29-1 with TRBJ2-1, with D hard to call. Trimming removed 4 bases from V and 4 bases from J, with 5 bases in between. CDR3 length equals 11 residues. Germline CDR1 SQVTM, CDR2 ANQGSEA. This chain's CDR3 is CSVARYNEQFF. As DNA, the CDR3 is TGCAGCGTTGCCCGATACAATGAGCAGTTCTTC.

The chain carries TRBV7-3 and TRBJ2-3; D gene uncertain. V shed 3 bases and J shed 4 bases, with 8 bases lying between them. Germline CDR1 SGHTA, CDR2 FQGTGA. The CDR3 covers 13 residues. CDR3 sequence: CASSFMGSDTQYF. In DNA form, the CDR3 reads TGTGCCAGCAGCTTTATGGGTTCAGATACGCAGTATTTT.

The chain couples TRBV9 to TRBJ2-3; TRBD2 aligns across 9 bases. The V gene end was trimmed by 3 bases and the J gene end by 5 bases; junction bases not matched to a gene: 4. This CDR3 has 14 residues. The germline gives CDR1 SGDLS, CDR2 YYNGEE. CDR3 sequence (DNA): TGTGCCAGCAGCGAGACTAGCGGAAGAGATACGCAGTATTTT. It is translated as CASSETSGRDTQYF.

This clone has only one observation. The CDR3, as DNA: TGTGCCAGCAGATCCGGACTGTCCTACGAGCAGTACTTC. It yields the protein CASRSGLSYEQYF. J is TRBJ2-7 and V is TRBV28; the D gene is possibly TRBD2 (5 bases). The germline V and J ends were trimmed by 6 bases and 1 base, with 10 bases remaining between them. Germline V CDR1 and CDR2: MDHEN, SYDVKM. This CDR3 is 13 amino acids long.

The CDR3 region is CASSGAPGVRHQPQHF. The DNA for the CDR3 is TGTGCCAGTAGTGGAGCCCCAGGCGTGAGACATCAGCCCCAGCATTTT. The chain uses TRBV19 and TRBJ1-5; D gene ambiguous. This CDR3 is 16 amino acids long. The V gene's germline CDR1 is LNHDA and CDR2 SQIVND (reference sequence). Trimming cost V 5 bases and J 5 bases, with 19 bases left between them.

The J gene is TRBJ2-7, the V gene TRBV7-2; the D gene is possibly TRBD1 (6 bases). The CDR3 contains 15 residues. CDR1 and CDR2 (germline): SGHTA, FQGNSA. V was trimmed by 1 base and J by 4 bases, leaving 14 bases between them. The CDR3 region has the DNA TGTGCCAGCAGCTTAGAGGTGACAGGCTTTTACGAGCAGTACTTC. It is translated as CASSLEVTGFYEQYF.

The V call is TRBV4-1, the J call TRBJ1-6, with D unresolved. The CDR3 loop spans 16 amino acids. Trimming cost V 3 bases and J 1 base, with 10 bases left between them. In germline, CDR1 is MGHRA, CDR2 YSYEKL. The DNA for the CDR3 is TGCGCCAGCAGCCACCCAGTGGTTTCCTATAATTCACCCCTCCACTTT. This gives the protein CASSHPVVSYNSPLHF.

The chain is built from TRBV5-6 and TRBJ1-1, with D hard to call. The CDR3 loop spans 14 amino acids. Germline V CDR1 and CDR2: SGHDT, YYEEEE. The germline V and J ends were trimmed by 2 bases and 1 base, with 9 bases remaining between them. The CDR3 bases are TGTGCCAGCAGCTTCTGGGGTAAGAACACTGAAGCTTTCTTT. Residues: CASSFWGKNTEAFF.

This chain joins TRBV7-3 and TRBJ2-3; D may match TRBD1 or TRBD2 (5 bases each). This CDR3 comprises 14 residues. CDR1 is SGHTA and CDR2 is FQGTGA in the germline V gene. V was trimmed by 5 bases and J by 6 bases, leaving 15 bases between them. Here the CDR3 DNA reads TGTGCCAGCAGCGGACTGGGGCTGGCGGATACGCAGTATTTT. As protein: CASSGLGLADTQYF.

This chain connects TRBV19 to TRBJ1-2, with 9 bases matching TRBD1. Germline CDR1 reads LNHDA; CDR2 reads SQIVND (reference sequence). Losses at the gene ends were 6 bases for V and 2 bases for J; bases not matched to a gene: 4. The CDR3 runs 14 residues. CDR3 region: CASRRQGGNYGYTF. The CDR3, as DNA: TGTGCCAGTAGGCGACAGGGGGGAAACTATGGCTACACCTTC.

J is TRBJ1-5 and V is TRBV9; 7 nucleotides match TRBD1. The CDR3 has 19 amino acids. V lost 1 base, J lost 0 bases, and 13 bases stayed unmatched. The germline gives CDR1 SGDLS, CDR2 YYNGEE. The CDR3 coding sequence is TGTGCCAGCAGCGTAAGTTTGCGAAGGGACAGTCTTAGCAATCAGCCCCAGCATTTT. It specifies CASSVSLRRDSLSNQPQHF.

This chain joins TRBV6-5 and TRBJ1-5; D gene unclear. The V end lost 5 bases, the J end lost 1 base, and 9 bases lay between the germline ends. This CDR3 spans 14 amino acids. Germline CDR1 is MNHEY and CDR2 is SVGAGI. The CDR3 nucleotides read TGTGCCAGCAGTACTGGGTGGAGCAATCAGCCCCAGCATTTT. This translates into CASSTGWSNQPQHF.

J is TRBJ2-5 and V is TRBV7-3; no definite D call. Germline V CDR1 and CDR2: SGHTA, FQGTGA. V was cut by 2 bases and J by 4 bases, with 17 bases left in between. This CDR3 comprises 16 residues. The CDR3 is CASSLGFQRVPETQYF. The CDR3, as DNA: TGTGCCAGCAGCTTAGGGTTCCAGCGAGTGCCAGAGACCCAGTACTTC. Looking up the rest from reference TRBV7-3 and TRBJ2-5 gives the full variable domain: GAGVSQTPSNKVTEKGKYVELRCDPISGHTALYWYRQSLGQGPEFLIYFQGTGAADDSGLPNDRFFAVRPEGSVSTLKIQRTERGDSAVYLCASSLGFQRVPETQYFGPGTRLLVL.

The J gene is TRBJ1-3, the V gene TRBV6-6; a possible D gene is TRBD1 (5 bases). CDR1 and CDR2 from the germline V gene are MNHNY and SVGAGI (reference sequence). V lost 8 bases to trimming and J lost 0 bases, with 11 bases between them. The CDR3 loop spans 14 amino acids. CDR3 region: CASVDNNSGNTIYF. The CDR3 DNA follows: TGTGCCAGCGTGGACAACAACTCTGGAAACACCATATATTTT.

V and J are TRBV5-1 and TRBJ2-7; D gene uncertain. CDR3 size: 12 residues. V shed 2 bases and J shed 4 bases, with 7 bases lying between them. CDR1 and CDR2 (germline): SGHRS, YFSETQ. CDR3 bases: TGCGCCAGCAGCTTAGACGGGTACGAGCAGTACTTC. Protein: CASSLDGYEQYF.

DNA for the CDR3: TGTGCCAGCAGTTATTCGGGGCCACTGAACACTGAAGCTTTCTTT. This encodes CASSYSGPLNTEAFF. The chain recombines TRBV6-6 with TRBJ1-1; D perhaps matches TRBD1 (5 bases). From germline, CDR1 is MNHNY and CDR2 SVGAGI (reference sequence). The CDR3 loop spans 15 amino acids. The V end was cut by 3 bases, the J end by 0 bases, with 11 bases between.

This clone was detected once. The chain is built from TRBV19 and TRBJ1-2; no firm D call. Trimming pared 3 bases from V and 6 bases from J, leaving 5 bases between. Germline V CDR1 and CDR2: LNHDA, SQIVND (reference sequence). The CDR3 totals 11 residues. This chain's CDR3 is CASSIWNGYTF. In DNA form, the CDR3 reads TGTGCCAGTAGTATCTGGAATGGCTACACCTTC.

This chain uses TRBV30 with TRBJ1-5; no firm D call. Germline CDR1 and CDR2: GTSNPN and SVGIG (reference sequence). This CDR3 region has 14 residues. V shed 2 bases and J shed 3 bases, with 11 bases lying between them. DNA of the CDR3: TGTGCCTGGAGTCCTCCAAACCTCAATCAGCCCCAGCATTTT. As protein: CAWSPPNLNQPQHF.

The chain combines TRBV12-5 with TRBJ2-2; D ambiguous. The length of the CDR3 is 18 residues. Germline-derived CDR1 and CDR2 are LGHNT and FRNRAP. V dropped 6 bases and J dropped 0 bases, with 20 bases sitting between them. The CDR3 DNA reads TGTGCTAGTGGCCAACTCCGCTTTACAAAGCCGAACACCGGGGAGCTGTTTTTT. This sequence encodes CASGQLRFTKPNTGELFF.

The chain couples TRBV6-1 to TRBJ2-7, with 9 nucleotides matching TRBD1. V trimming: 6 bases; J trimming: 4 bases; junction bases outside the gene matches: 10. CDR1 MNHNS and CDR2 SASEGT come from the germline V gene. CDR3 length equals 15 residues. The DNA of the CDR3 is TGTGCCAGCAGGGCACCTGGGACAGGGTATTACGAGCAGTACTTC. This translates into CASRAPGTGYYEQYF.